This TCR beta chain was identified during a study of cytomegalovirus exposure and HLA in healthy donors. Study background: A later analysis reported the 90 to 150 validation repertoires used the same platform as the 500 to 800 first-cohort repertoires. Overall study results and limits: A later analysis found first-cohort TCR clusters tended to co-occur in the 90 to 150 validation repertoires. The study flagged some 180 TCR beta chains as cytomegalovirus-associated.

Germline assignment: CDR1 LGHNA and CDR2 YSLEER. V was shortened by 0 bases and J by 6 bases, with 9 bases between the two germline ends. This CDR3 region has 14 residues. These donors were members of the 120-subject validation cohort, a group separate from the approximately 680-subject first cohort. About this clone: Antigen: not known.

Generated by immunoSEQ multiplex PCR, the TCRdb table keeps only in-frame clones and is missing some. Among about 120,000 clones listed, 70% to 90% were seen once. The clonotype comes from a woman younger than 30 in good health and CMV-seropositive. The specimen sequenced was PBMCs. The rearrangement links TRBV4-3 to TRBJ2-1; D is perhaps TRBD2 (5 bases). The CDR3 nucleotides are TGCGCCAGCAGCCAAGACGGTCTAGCCAATGAGCAGTTCTTC. Protein: CASSQDGLANEQFF.